This TCR beta chain was recovered during a study of neurological immune-mediated disorders. Time point: longitudinal time-point 3. The CDR3 runs to 15 residues. Germline CDR1 is MNHNS and CDR2 is SASEGT. V was cut by 5 bases and J by 1 base, with 12 bases left in between. TCRdb fed the 5' RACE reads into MiXCR, producing one record per CDR3 protein. The sample holds approximately 85,000 distinct CDR3 sequences; around 4.5% are singletons and the top ten take 4.5% to 6%. This clonotype was observed many times. The TCR comes from a woman aged 60-75 years with multiple sclerosis. Material for sequencing was PBMCs. V gene TRBV6-1 combines with J gene TRBJ1-5, with a possible D match to TRBD1 (6 bases). CDR3 sequence reads: CASSLSQGSNQPQHF. As DNA, the CDR3 is TGTGCCAGCAGTTTATCCCAGGGGAGCAATCAGCCCCAGCATTTT.